The entry that follows covers one TCR beta chain sequence. Antigen unknown. The sample belongs to a study of CD8+ T cells in alopecia areata. Study findings and constraints: Against the mouse data, patients shared TCRs less clearly, possibly for HLA reasons.

Treatment noted: oral pan-JAK inhibitor, 5-10 mg twice daily. Using a FACSAria, the CD4+ and CD8+ T cells were sorted from the PBMCs. The length of the CDR3 is 14 residues. Deletions cut 2 bases from V and 0 bases from J, with 3 bases between. From germline, CDR1 is SGDLS and CDR2 YYNGEE. RNA was isolated and reverse transcribed to cDNA, the sequencing template. Method: immunoSEQ multiplex PCR; TCRdb's copy keeps in-frame clones and lacks some. Altogether roughly 250,000 clones are present, about three fifths being singletons, with the ten largest covering around 0.84%. The chain links TRBV9 to TRBJ2-6; unclear D gene. This specimen consisted of CD4+ T cells sorted from blood, obtained at roughly week 52, from a patient treated with tofacitinib. The clonotype originates from a human donor with alopecia areata. CDR3 in DNA: TGTGCCAGCAGCGTTACCTCTGGGGCCAACGTCCTGACTTTC. This sequence encodes CASSVTSGANVLTF.